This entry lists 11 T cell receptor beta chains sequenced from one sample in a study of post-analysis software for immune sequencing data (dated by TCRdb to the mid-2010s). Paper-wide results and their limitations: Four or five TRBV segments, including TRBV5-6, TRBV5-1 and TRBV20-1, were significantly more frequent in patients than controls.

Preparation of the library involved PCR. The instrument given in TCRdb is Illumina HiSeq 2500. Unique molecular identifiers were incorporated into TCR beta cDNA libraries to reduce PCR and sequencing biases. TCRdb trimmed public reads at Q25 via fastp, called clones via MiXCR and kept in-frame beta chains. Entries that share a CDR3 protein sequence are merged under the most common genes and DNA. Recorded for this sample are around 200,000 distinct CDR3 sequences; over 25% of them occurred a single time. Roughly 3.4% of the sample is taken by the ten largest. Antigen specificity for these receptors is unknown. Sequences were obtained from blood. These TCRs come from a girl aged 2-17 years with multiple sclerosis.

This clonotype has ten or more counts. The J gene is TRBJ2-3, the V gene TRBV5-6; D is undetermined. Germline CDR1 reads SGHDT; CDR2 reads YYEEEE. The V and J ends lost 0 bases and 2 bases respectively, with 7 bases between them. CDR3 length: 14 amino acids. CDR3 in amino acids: CASSLDIPTDTQYF. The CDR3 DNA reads TGTGCCAGCAGCTTGGACATCCCCACAGATACGCAGTATTTT.

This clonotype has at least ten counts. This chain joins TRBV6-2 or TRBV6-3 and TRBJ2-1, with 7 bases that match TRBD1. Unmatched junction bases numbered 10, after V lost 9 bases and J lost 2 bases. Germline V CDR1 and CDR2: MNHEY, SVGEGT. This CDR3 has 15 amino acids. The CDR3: CASISQGHTYNEQFF. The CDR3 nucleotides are TGTGCCAGTATATCACAGGGGCACACCTACAATGAGCAGTTCTTC.

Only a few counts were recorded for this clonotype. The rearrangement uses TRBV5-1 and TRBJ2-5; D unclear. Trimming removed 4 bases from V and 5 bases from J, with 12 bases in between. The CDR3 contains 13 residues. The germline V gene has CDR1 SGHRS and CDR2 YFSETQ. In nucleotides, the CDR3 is TGCGCCAGCAGCCCTCGGATTGGGGAGACCCAGTACTTC. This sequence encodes CASSPRIGETQYF.

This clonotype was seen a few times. The CDR3 DNA is TGTGCCAGCAGTGGTCAACGGGCCCCCAATCAGCCCCAGCATTTT. It codes for CASSGQRAPNQPQHF. This chain joins TRBV6-1 and TRBJ1-5, with D hard to call. The germline V gene has CDR1 MNHNS and CDR2 SASEGT. The CDR3 length is 15 residues. V lost 4 bases and J 3 bases, leaving 13 bases between the germline ends.

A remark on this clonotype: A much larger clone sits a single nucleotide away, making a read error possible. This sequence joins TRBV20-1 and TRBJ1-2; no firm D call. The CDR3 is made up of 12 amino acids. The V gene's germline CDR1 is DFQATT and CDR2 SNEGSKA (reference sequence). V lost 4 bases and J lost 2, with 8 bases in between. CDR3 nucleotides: TGCAGTGCTATGAACAGAAACTATGGCTACACCTTC. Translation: CSAMNRNYGYTF.

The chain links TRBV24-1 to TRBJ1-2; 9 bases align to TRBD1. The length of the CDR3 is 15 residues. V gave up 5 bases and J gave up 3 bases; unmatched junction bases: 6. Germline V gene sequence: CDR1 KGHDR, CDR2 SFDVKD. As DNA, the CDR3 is TGTGCCACCAGTGCCCCGGGACAGGGCGACTATGGCTACACCTTC. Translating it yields CATSAPGQGDYGYTF.

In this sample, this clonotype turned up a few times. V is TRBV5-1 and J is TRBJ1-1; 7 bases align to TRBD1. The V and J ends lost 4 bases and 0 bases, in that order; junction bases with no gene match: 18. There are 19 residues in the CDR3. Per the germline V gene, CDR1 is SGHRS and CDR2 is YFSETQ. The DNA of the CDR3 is TGCGCCAGCAGCACCCGGAGGACAGGCGGACACAAGATGAACACTGAAGCTTTCTTT. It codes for CASSTRRTGGHKMNTEAFF. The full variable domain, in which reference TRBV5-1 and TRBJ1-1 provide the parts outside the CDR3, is KAGVTQTPRYLIKTRGQQVTLSCSPISGHRSVSWYQQTPGQGLQFLFEYFSETQRNKGNFPGRFSGRQFSNSRSEMNVSTLELGDSALYLCASSTRRTGGHKMNTEAFFGQGTRLTVV.

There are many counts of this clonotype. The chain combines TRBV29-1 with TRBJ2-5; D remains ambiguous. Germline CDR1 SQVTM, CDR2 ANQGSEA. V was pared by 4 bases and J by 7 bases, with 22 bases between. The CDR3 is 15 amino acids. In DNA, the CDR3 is TGCAGCGTTGTCGTAGGAACATTAGGAAGATCGACCCAGTACTTC. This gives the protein CSVVVGTLGRSTQYF.

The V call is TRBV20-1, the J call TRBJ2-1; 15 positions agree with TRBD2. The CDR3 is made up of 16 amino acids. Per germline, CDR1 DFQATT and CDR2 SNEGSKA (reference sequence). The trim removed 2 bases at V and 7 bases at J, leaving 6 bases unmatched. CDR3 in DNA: TGCAGTGCTAGAAGGACTAGCGGGGGGGCGGGGAATGAGCAGTTCTTC. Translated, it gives CSARRTSGGAGNEQFF.

CDR3 coding DNA: TGCGCCAGCAGCTTGGTATACGGGCAGGGGGAGACCCAGTACTTC. This encodes CASSLVYGQGETQYF. J is TRBJ2-5 and V is TRBV5-1; the D gene is possibly TRBD1 (6 bases). CDR3 size: 15 residues. Trimming left V 0 bases short and J 5 bases short, with 14 bases between. CDR1 is SGHRS and CDR2 is YFSETQ in the germline V gene.

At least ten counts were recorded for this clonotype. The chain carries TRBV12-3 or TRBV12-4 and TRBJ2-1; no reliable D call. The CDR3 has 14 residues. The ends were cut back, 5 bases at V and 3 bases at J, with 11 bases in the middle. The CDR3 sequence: CASSPQTSYNEQFF. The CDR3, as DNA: TGTGCCAGCAGTCCCCAGACAAGCTACAATGAGCAGTTCTTC.